A selection of T cell receptor beta chains follows, all from one sample in a study of cytomegalovirus exposure and HLA in healthy donors. Using immunoSEQ multiplex PCR, the repertoire was profiled, and TCRdb retains in-frame clones only, with some absent. Seen here are roughly 160,000 clones, 79% observed once, and the top ten hold under 2.5%. Specimen: PBMCs. The receptors shown here come from a man in his forties in good health and CMV-seronegative. Each CDR3 is given with its conserved first and last residue. A D gene is named only where the DNA matches it firmly. Not every row has a clone size; where given, it reads once, few, many or a size class.

j_gene: TRBJ1-2; abundance: NA; v_gene: TRBV19; d_gene: NA; CDR3nt: TGTGCCAGTTCTGATAGGTGGGGAGACTATGGCTACACCTTC; CDR3aa: CASSDRWGDYGYTF
j_gene: TRBJ1-2; abundance: NA; v_gene: TRBV4-2; d_gene: TRBD1; CDR3nt: TGTGCCAGCAGCCCCTGGACAGGGGACGGCTACACCTTC; CDR3aa: CASSPWTGDGYTF
j_gene: TRBJ2-7; abundance: NA; v_gene: TRBV4-1; d_gene: NA; CDR3nt: TGCGCCAGCAGCCAAGACCTATCCTATCTCGAGCAGTACTTC; CDR3aa: CASSQDLSYLEQYF
j_gene: TRBJ2-3; abundance: NA; v_gene: TRBV6-5; d_gene: NA; CDR3nt: TGTGCCAGCAGTTTCCGCCTAGCCTCAGATACGCAGTATTTT; CDR3aa: CASSFRLASDTQYF
j_gene: TRBJ2-7; abundance: NA; v_gene: TRBV13; d_gene: NA; CDR3nt: TGTGCCAGCAGCTTAGGCCTAGCGCGTTCTTACGAGCAGTACTTC; CDR3aa: CASSLGLARSYEQYF
j_gene: TRBJ2-4; abundance: NA; v_gene: TRBV2; d_gene: TRBD2; CDR3nt: TGTGCCAGCAGGGGGTCCGGGCGGGAGGGGGCTTTC; CDR3aa: CASRGSGREGAF
j_gene: TRBJ2-1; abundance: few; v_gene: TRBV11-1; d_gene: NA; CDR3nt: TGTGCCAGCAGCTCCTGGCGCCTAGCGCGGACTAATGAGCAGTTCTTC; CDR3aa: CASSSWRLARTNEQFF
j_gene: TRBJ2-7; abundance: NA; v_gene: TRBV29-1; d_gene: NA; CDR3nt: TGCAGCGCCACCAAGACAGGCTCCTACGAGCAGTACTTC; CDR3aa: CSATKTGSYEQYF
j_gene: TRBJ2-7; abundance: NA; v_gene: TRBV27; d_gene: TRBD2; CDR3nt: TGTGCCAGTTCGAGCGGGAGCGACTACGAGCAGTACTTC; CDR3aa: CASSSGSDYEQYF
j_gene: TRBJ1-5; abundance: NA; v_gene: TRBV15; d_gene: TRBD1; CDR3nt: TGTGCCACCAGTCTCGACAGGGGGCCAAATCAGCCCCAGCATTTT; CDR3aa: CATSLDRGPNQPQHF
j_gene: TRBJ1-5; abundance: NA; v_gene: TRBV19; d_gene: NA; CDR3nt: TGTGCCAGTAGTATCTCGGGGACAAGGGGAGAAAGTCAGCCCCAGCATTTT; CDR3aa: CASSISGTRGESQPQHF